Presented here are 22 T cell receptor beta chains from one specimen sequenced in a study of T cells after yellow fever vaccination. MiXCR, applied by TCRdb to the 5' RACE reads, yields one record per CDR3 protein. The repertoire holds hundreds of thousands of distinct CDR3 sequences, with roughly 17% as singletons. The material was PBMCs, obtained 5 days after the first yellow fever vaccination. The receptors derive from a man between 18 and 35 years old who received the YFV17D yellow fever vaccine.

The chain has TRBV5-1 and TRBJ2-7, with 7 bases fitting TRBD2. J gave up 1 base and V 3 bases, and 4 bases lay outside the gene matches. The CDR3 is made up of 14 amino acids. Germline V gives CDR1 SGHRS, CDR2 YFSETQ. CDR3 nucleotide sequence: TGCGCCAGCAGCTCCGGGACTACGTCCTACGAGCAGTACTTC. Encoded protein: CASSSGTTSYEQYF.

This clonotype appeared a few times. J is TRBJ1-4 and V is TRBV9, with D hard to call. Germline CDR1 and CDR2: SGDLS and YYNGEE. The CDR3 length is 13 residues. V gave up 4 bases and J gave up 3 bases, with 7 bases separating them. The CDR3 DNA is TGTGCCAGCAGCTCCCGTCCTAATGAAAAACTGTTTTTT. It yields the protein CASSSRPNEKLFF.

CDR3 nucleotide sequence: TGTGCCAGCAGCAGACGGTATGGCTACGGGACAGATACGCAGTATTTT. This codes for CASSRRYGYGTDTQYF. The chain recombines TRBV9 with TRBJ2-3; D not resolved. Between the trimmed V and J ends, which lost 4 bases and 3 bases, there was a span of 18 bases. CDR1 is SGDLS and CDR2 is YYNGEE in the germline V gene. CDR3 length equals 16 residues.

The J gene is TRBJ2-1, the V gene TRBV6-1, with D perhaps matching TRBD2 (6 bases). V lost 6 bases to trimming and J lost 5 bases, with 14 bases between them. This CDR3 comprises 14 residues. The V gene's germline CDR1 is MNHNS and CDR2 SASEGT. This CDR3 is CASSGTGGNNEQFF. CDR3 bases: TGTGCCAGCAGCGGGACCGGGGGTAACAATGAGCAGTTCTTC.

CDR3 residues: CSARNRVLADTQYF. Here the CDR3 DNA reads TGCAGTGCGCGAAACCGGGTACTTGCAGATACGCAGTATTTT. This chain connects TRBV20-1 to TRBJ2-3, with D unclear. Germline V gene lookup returns CDR1 DFQATT and CDR2 SNEGSKA (reference sequence). The CDR3 loop spans 14 amino acids. V was clipped by 6 bases and J by 4 bases, with 17 bases between them.

This clonotype came up a few times. The chain links TRBV20-1 to TRBJ2-7, with 7 bases identical to TRBD1. CDR1 and CDR2 (germline): DFQATT, SNEGSKA (reference sequence). This CDR3 is 15 amino acids long. V was clipped by 3 bases and J by 3 bases; unmatched bases: 11. CDR3 nucleotides: TGCAGTGCTAGCCCAAGGACAGGCCAATACTACGAGCAGTACTTC. It yields the protein CSASPRTGQYYEQYF.

The chain recombines TRBV6-1 with TRBJ1-2; perhaps TRBD1 as D (6 bases). V was pared by 6 bases and J by 4 bases, with 12 bases between. The germline CDR1 and CDR2 sequences are MNHNS and SASEGT. The CDR3 runs 13 residues. As DNA, the CDR3 is TGTGCCAGCAGGGGGACACTCTCCTATGGCTACACCTTC. Translating it yields CASRGTLSYGYTF.

CDR3 coding DNA: TGCAGCGTTGAAGGAGTCGGGGGGAGATACAATGAGCAGTTCTTC. This gives the protein CSVEGVGGRYNEQFF. The chain recombines TRBV29-1 with TRBJ2-1; TRBD2 matches 7 bases. The germline V gene encodes CDR1 SQVTM and CDR2 ANQGSEA. This CDR3 comprises 15 residues. The ends lost 1 base at V and 4 bases at J; junction bases unmatched: 7.

The chain couples TRBV4-1 to TRBJ2-2; TRBD2 matches at 12 bases. V trimming: 4 bases; J trimming: 5 bases; junction bases outside the gene matches: 8. The germline V gene has CDR1 MGHRA and CDR2 YSYEKL. The CDR3 spans 17 residues. CDR3 nucleotide sequence: TGCGCCAGCAGCCCCCGACTAGCGGGGGTCCGAACCGGGGAGCTGTTTTTT. This sequence encodes CASSPRLAGVRTGELFF.

V and J are TRBV5-1 and TRBJ1-4, with 9 positions matching TRBD1. V trimming: 1 base; J trimming: 7 bases; junction bases outside the gene matches: 2. Germline lookup yields CDR1 SGHRS and CDR2 YFSETQ. The length of the CDR3 is 14 residues. CDR3: CASSLMTGGEKLFF. As DNA, the CDR3 is TGCGCCAGCAGCTTGATGACAGGGGGTGAAAAACTGTTTTTT.

This clonotype was seen only a few times. The gene calls are TRBV2 and TRBJ2-5; no firm D call. Germline V gene lookup returns CDR1 SNHLY and CDR2 FYNNEI. The V end was cut by 4 bases, the J end by 2 bases, with 8 bases between. The length of the CDR3 is 13 residues. The CDR3 is CASSAISQETQYF. The CDR3 DNA follows: TGTGCCAGCAGTGCGATTAGTCAAGAGACCCAGTACTTC.

The chain is built from TRBV7-9 and TRBJ2-2; possible D gene TRBD1, 6 bases. CDR3 size: 14 residues. Germline CDR1 SEHNR, CDR2 FQNEAQ (reference sequence). With 3 bases removed from V and 11 bases from J, the gap between germline ends came to 16 bases. The CDR3 sequence is CASSLFQGPVELFF. CDR3 nucleotide sequence: TGTGCCAGCAGCTTGTTCCAGGGGCCCGTAGAGCTGTTTTTT.

The rearrangement uses TRBV12-3 or TRBV12-4 and TRBJ1-1; 7 bases match TRBD1. This CDR3 has 14 residues. V shed 5 bases, J shed 4 bases, and the junction held 7 bases outside the gene matches. The CDR3 sequence: CASSTRTGSTEAFF. Written as DNA, the CDR3 is TGTGCCAGCAGTACTAGGACAGGAAGCACTGAAGCTTTCTTT.

J is TRBJ2-7 and V is TRBV20-1; maybe TRBD2 (5 bases). Germline V gene sequence: CDR1 DFQATT, CDR2 SNEGSKA (reference sequence). V dropped 3 bases and J dropped 4 bases, with 16 bases sitting between them. The CDR3 runs 14 residues. In DNA form, the CDR3 reads TGCAGTGCTAGGGGCGAACTAGTCCCTTACGAGCAGTACTTC. As protein: CSARGELVPYEQYF.

This clonotype was detected ten times or more. The gene calls are TRBV11-2 and TRBJ2-7; D is unclear. The V gene's germline CDR1 is SGHAT and CDR2 FQNNGV. The CDR3 is made up of 14 amino acids. The V end lost 3 bases, the J end lost 0 bases, and 9 bases lay between the germline ends. CDR3 DNA: TGTGCCAGCAGCTTCTGGGATAGCTCCTACGAGCAGTACTTC. It codes for CASSFWDSSYEQYF. The full variable domain, with the rest looked up from reference TRBV11-2 and TRBJ2-7, is EAGVAQSPRYKIIEKRQSVAFWCNPISGHATLYWYQQILGQGPKLLIQFQNNGVVDDSQLPKDRFSAERLKGVDSTLKIQPAKLEDSAVYLCASSFWDSSYEQYFGPGTRLTVT.

The chain is built from TRBV5-1 and TRBJ1-1, with D tentatively TRBD1 (6 bases). The CDR3 is made up of 15 amino acids. Trimming pared 0 bases from V and 4 bases from J, leaving 13 bases between. Per the germline V gene, CDR1 is SGHRS and CDR2 is YFSETQ. The CDR3 DNA follows: TGCGCCAGCAGCTTGGCCGGGGGAGGGGGCACTGAAGCTTTCTTT. Its protein product is CASSLAGGGGTEAFF.

This clonotype was detected a few times. The chain recombines TRBV18 with TRBJ2-3; perhaps TRBD2 as D (6 bases). The length of the CDR3 is 16 residues. Per germline, CDR1 KGHSH and CDR2 LQKENI. Trimming stripped 0 bases from V and 2 bases from J, with 12 bases between. DNA of the CDR3: TGTGCCAGCTCACCACCATCGGGGGTACCCACAGATACGCAGTATTTT. Its translation is CASSPPSGVPTDTQYF. Full variable domain (rest looked up from reference TRBV18 and TRBJ2-3): NAGVMQNPRHLVRRRGQEARLRCSPMKGHSHVYWYRQLPEEGLKFMVYLQKENIIDESGMPKERFSAEFPKEGPSILRIQQVVRGDSAAYFCASSPPSGVPTDTQYFGPGTRLTVL.

This clonotype was counted a few times. V and J are TRBV5-1 and TRBJ2-1, with D unresolved. The CDR3 runs 17 residues. Germline lookup yields CDR1 SGHRS and CDR2 YFSETQ. Trimming left V 5 bases short and J 5 bases short, with 23 bases between. For the CDR3, the DNA is TGCGCCAGCAGGGCTCCCGAAGATAAAACTCCGAACAATGAGCAGTTCTTC. It codes for CASRAPEDKTPNNEQFF.

There are a few counts of this clonotype. The chain couples TRBV6-5 to TRBJ2-5; D may match TRBD1 or TRBD2 (5 bases each). Germline lookup yields CDR1 MNHEY and CDR2 SVGAGI. This CDR3 spans 11 amino acids. The V end was cut by 4 bases, the J end by 8 bases, with 8 bases between. The CDR3 DNA is TGTGCCAGCAGTTGGGGACCTACCCAGTACTTC. Encoded protein: CASSWGPTQYF.

The chain joins TRBV27 to TRBJ2-6; perhaps TRBD1 as D (6 bases). The V and J ends lost 7 bases and 1 base respectively, with 11 bases between them. CDR1 and CDR2 from the germline V gene are MNHEY and SMNVEV (reference sequence). The CDR3 consists of 15 residues. The CDR3 region is CASTSGASGANVLTF. The CDR3 DNA reads TGTGCCAGCACCTCAGGGGCTTCTGGGGCCAACGTCCTGACTTTC.

A few counts support this clonotype. The rearrangement links TRBV5-1 to TRBJ2-3, with D possibly being TRBD2 (6 bases). Trimming removed 2 bases from V and 0 bases from J, with 13 bases in between. The CDR3 is 16 residues long. Germline assignment: CDR1 SGHRS and CDR2 YFSETQ. The CDR3 nucleotides are TGCGCCAGCAGCTTTTCCCCAGGGACTAGCACAGATACGCAGTATTTT. Residues: CASSFSPGTSTDTQYF.

The J gene is TRBJ2-2, the V gene TRBV7-3; D is perhaps TRBD1 (5 bases). V dropped 7 bases and J dropped 6 bases, with 9 bases sitting between them. This CDR3 is built from 12 residues. Germline CDR1 SGHTA, CDR2 FQGTGA. The CDR3 protein is CASTGMSGELFF. The DNA for the CDR3 is TGTGCCAGCACAGGGATGTCCGGGGAGCTGTTTTTT. The full variable domain, its missing parts supplied by reference TRBV7-3 and TRBJ2-2, is GAGVSQTPSNKVTEKGKYVELRCDPISGHTALYWYRQSLGQGPEFLIYFQGTGAADDSGLPNDRFFAVRPEGSVSTLKIQRTERGDSAVYLCASTGMSGELFFGEGSRLTVL.